Below, 23 T cell receptor beta chains from the same sample are listed, as sequenced in a study of human T cells and chemical hapten exposure. TCRdb processed the RACE reads anew with MiXCR; each CDR3 protein has one entry. Of approximately 260,000 distinct CDR3 sequences listed, 7.5% to 9% are singletons. Stated time point: pre-sensitization, week 0. Treatment reported: therapeutic diphenylcyclopropenone sensitization with weekly scalp DPC. Here the sequenced sample was whole blood, taken in connection with sensitization to the hapten diphenylcyclopropenone (DPC). The source is a woman between 35 and 50 years old with alopecia areata. Some clones in this sample may be carry-over from other donors' samples.

This clonotype occurred a few times. The chain combines TRBV28 with TRBJ2-7, with 10 bases identical to TRBD2. There are 20 residues in the CDR3. Per germline, CDR1 MDHEN and CDR2 SYDVKM. Trimming cost V 3 bases and J 0 bases; bases outside gene matches: 17. CDR3: CASSFPNVTSGLRGSYEQYF. The DNA for the CDR3 is TGTGCCAGCAGTTTCCCCAATGTGACTAGCGGGCTGAGGGGCTCCTACGAGCAGTACTTC.

The V and J genes are TRBV7-6 and TRBJ2-1, with D perhaps matching TRBD1 or TRBD2 (5 bases each). This CDR3 comprises 15 residues. Germline CDR1 and CDR2: SGHVS and FNYEAQ. Deletions cut 1 base from V and 7 bases from J, with 14 bases between. CDR3 nucleotides: TGTGCCAGCAGCTTAGGGGGGAGTAAGTTGAATGAGCAGTTCTTC. Encoded protein: CASSLGGSKLNEQFF.

The sample holds a few counts of this clonotype. The chain links TRBV3-1 to TRBJ2-3; D gene unclear. V was pared by 8 bases and J by 5 bases, with 8 bases between. Per the germline V gene, CDR1 is LGHDT and CDR2 is YNNKEL (reference sequence). The CDR3 extends over 11 amino acids. CDR3 nucleotide sequence: TGTGCCAGCGGGCCCGGAGATACGCAGTATTTT. Translated: CASGPGDTQYF.

The rearrangement uses TRBV6-2 or TRBV6-3 and TRBJ1-2, with D possibly being TRBD1 (5 bases). The CDR3 loop spans 14 amino acids. CDR1 and CDR2 from the germline V gene are MNHEY and SVGEGT. Trimming shortened V by 7 bases and J by 0 bases, and 12 bases separated the two germline ends. CDR3 nucleotides: TGTGCCAGCACTACAGGACCTCCTAACTATGGCTACACCTTC. Its protein product is CASTTGPPNYGYTF.

This clonotype was counted between two and nine times. V and J are TRBV4-3 and TRBJ1-3; D not certain. The V gene lost 2 bases and the J gene lost 4 bases, with 15 bases spanning the gap. CDR1 LGHNA and CDR2 YSLEER come from the germline V gene. This CDR3 is 16 amino acids long. CDR3 amino acids: CASSQSTPVGGNTIYF. The CDR3 DNA sequence: TGCGCCAGCAGCCAATCGACACCTGTGGGCGGAAACACCATATATTTT.

This chain uses TRBV28 with TRBJ2-3; a possible D gene is TRBD2 (5 bases). V was cut by 6 bases and J by 0 bases, with 16 bases left in between. Germline CDR1 reads MDHEN; CDR2 reads SYDVKM. The CDR3 length is 16 residues. DNA of the CDR3: TGTGCCAGCAGCCGAGACTATCAATCTAGCACAGATACGCAGTATTTT. It yields the protein CASSRDYQSSTDTQYF.

The V call is TRBV29-1, the J call TRBJ1-2, with D perhaps TRBD1 (5 bases). The CDR3 is made up of 13 amino acids. Trimming took off 1 base at V and 8 bases at J, with 14 bases between the two ends. From germline, CDR1 is SQVTM and CDR2 ANQGSEA. CDR3 coding DNA: TGCAGCGTTGAAGGGGGGATGACACCCGGCTACACCTTC. Protein sequence: CSVEGGMTPGYTF. The whole variable domain, filled in from reference TRBV29-1 and TRBJ1-2, reads SAVISQKPSRDICQRGTSLTIQCQVDSQVTMMFWYRQQPGQSLTLIATANQGSEATYESGFVIDKFPISRPNLTFSTLTVSNMSPEDSSIYLCSVEGGMTPGYTFGSGTRLTVV.

Remarks on this clonotype: A read error may explain this, as a much larger clone is one base away. V is TRBV12-3 or TRBV12-4 and J is TRBJ2-3, with D perhaps TRBD2 (6 bases). The CDR3 sequence is 15 residues long. The CDR3, as DNA: TGTGCCAGCAGTTTAATTAAAGGGGAGGCAGAAACGCAGTATTTT. This sequence encodes CASSLIKGEAETQYF.

Ten or more counts support this clonotype. The chain combines TRBV20-1 with TRBJ2-5; D may be TRBD2 (6 bases). V gave up 3 bases and J gave up 4 bases, with 9 bases separating them. The germline CDR1 and CDR2 sequences are DFQATT and SNEGSKA (reference sequence). The CDR3 is 12 amino acids. The CDR3 here is CSASGRRETQYF. The CDR3 coding sequence is TGCAGTGCTAGCGGGAGAAGAGAGACCCAGTACTTC.

This clonotype came up a few times. The chain employs TRBV5-1 and TRBJ2-1; TRBD2 matches at 12 bases. With 0 bases clipped from V and 4 bases from J, the junction kept 11 bases outside the gene matches. The germline gives CDR1 SGHRS, CDR2 YFSETQ. This CDR3 is 19 amino acids long. CDR3 sequence (DNA): TGCGCCAGCAGCTTGGGAACCGGACTAGCGGGATCCAGTTACAATGAGCAGTTCTTC. Translation gives CASSLGTGLAGSSYNEQFF.

Only a few counts were recorded for this clonotype. The chain employs TRBV28 and TRBJ1-2, with a weak D call TRBD1 (6 bases). The CDR3 runs 15 residues. Germline V gives CDR1 MDHEN, CDR2 SYDVKM. Between the trimmed V and J ends, which lost 3 bases and 8 bases, there was a span of 19 bases. DNA of the CDR3: TGTGCCAGCAGTTTCCAATCTCGGGGGCGGCCGGGCTACACCTTC. This gives the protein CASSFQSRGRPGYTF.

The sample holds many counts of this clonotype. The V call is TRBV12-3 or TRBV12-4, the J call TRBJ2-1, with TRBD2 matching 12 bases. This CDR3 spans 15 amino acids. After removal of 3 bases from V and 8 bases from J, the junction contained 5 bases not matched to a gene. The CDR3 reads CASSLGLAGSDEQFF. The CDR3 nucleotides read TGTGCCAGCAGTTTGGGACTAGCGGGTTCGGATGAGCAGTTCTTC.

This clonotype was recorded many times. V usage is TRBV6-2 or TRBV6-3 and J usage is TRBJ2-1, with D uncertain. Trimming stripped 8 bases from V and 0 bases from J, with 11 bases between. CDR3 length: 14 residues. The germline gives CDR1 MNHEY, CDR2 SVGEGT. The CDR3 nucleotides are TGTGCCAGCGGTCGGCCTACCTCCTACAATGAGCAGTTCTTC. Translating it yields CASGRPTSYNEQFF.

This clonotype occurred many times. Compared with germline, one end of the junction differs, possibly owing to a read error. The rearrangement joins TRBV7-2 to TRBJ2-1, with 11 bases matching TRBD2. The CDR3 loop spans 15 amino acids. Germline CDR1 SGHTA, CDR2 FQGNSA. For the CDR3, the DNA is TGTGCCAGCAGTTTAGCGGGAGGGCCCTACAATGAGCAGTTCTTC. This codes for CASSLAGGPYNEQFF.

The chain is built from TRBV6-5 and TRBJ2-5, with a possible D match to TRBD1 (5 bases). CDR3 length equals 14 residues. Germline V gene lookup returns CDR1 MNHEY and CDR2 SVGAGI. The V end was cut by 0 bases, the J end by 4 bases, with 9 bases between. CDR3 region: CASSYSGLAETQYF. CDR3 coding DNA: TGTGCCAGCAGTTACTCGGGGCTGGCAGAGACCCAGTACTTC.

This clonotype was detected only a few times. This chain connects TRBV6-2 or TRBV6-3 to TRBJ2-1; 14 bases are a match to TRBD2. The CDR3 contains 15 residues. V lost 6 bases, J lost 10 bases, and 8 bases stayed unmatched. CDR1 is MNHEY, CDR2 SVGEGT, per germline. For the CDR3, the DNA is TGTGCCAGCAGCCGACTAGCGGGAGGGCTAGGGGAGCAGTTCTTC. This encodes CASSRLAGGLGEQFF.

V usage is TRBV2 and J usage is TRBJ2-3; D perhaps matches TRBD1 (6 bases). This CDR3 has 14 amino acids. Per the germline V gene, CDR1 is SNHLY and CDR2 is FYNNEI. V dropped 6 bases and J dropped 3 bases, with 13 bases sitting between them. DNA of the CDR3: TGTGCCAGCAGCCGGACAGCTGAAACAGATACGCAGTATTTT. This codes for CASSRTAETDTQYF.

The J gene is TRBJ2-4, the V gene TRBV28, with no clear D. There are 15 residues in the CDR3. V lost 5 bases to trimming and J lost 0 bases, with 11 bases between them. CDR1 MDHEN and CDR2 SYDVKM come from the germline V gene. CDR3 sequence (DNA): TGTGCCAGCAGTGGAGACCTGTTAGCCAAAAACATTCAGTACTTC. It is translated as CASSGDLLAKNIQYF.

This chain connects TRBV7-9 to TRBJ2-1; TRBD1 matches 7 bases. Germline V gene data show CDR1 as SEHNR and CDR2 as FQNEAQ (reference sequence). The CDR3 length is 16 residues. V dropped 1 base and J dropped 6; count of bases not matched to a gene: 9. In DNA, the CDR3 is TGTGCCAGCAGCTTAGTCCGGGACAGTTCGGGCAATGAGCAGTTCTTC. It is translated as CASSLVRDSSGNEQFF. The complete variable domain, with remaining parts taken from reference TRBV7-9 and TRBJ2-1, reads DTGVSQNPRHKITKRGQNVTFRCDPISEHNRLYWYRQTLGQGPEFLTYFQNEAQLEKSRLLSDRFSAERPKGSFSTLEIQRTEQGDSAMYLCASSLVRDSSGNEQFFGPGTRLTVL.

In this sample, this clonotype turned up many times. The J gene is TRBJ2-1, the V gene TRBV6-4, with 9 bases that match TRBD1. V lost 0 bases and J lost 3; bases outside the gene matches: 0. Germline V gene sequence: CDR1 MRHNA, CDR2 SNTAGT. CDR3 length: 15 amino acids. Written as DNA, the CDR3 is TGTGCCAGCAGTGACTCGACAGGGGGCTACAATGAGCAGTTCTTC. This encodes CASSDSTGGYNEQFF.

The chain recombines TRBV10-3 with TRBJ2-3, with 7 bases matching TRBD2. The CDR3 runs to 14 residues. V lost 5 bases, J lost 1 base, and 3 bases stayed unmatched. Germline V CDR1 and CDR2: ENHRY, SYGVKD. CDR3 bases: TGTGCCATCAGTACGAGCGGGGGCACAGATACGCAGTATTTT. Translation: CAISTSGGTDTQYF.

A few counts support this clonotype. The chain links TRBV5-6 to TRBJ1-2; 9 bases fit TRBD1. The CDR3 spans 16 residues. The V gene end was trimmed by 2 bases and the J gene end by 0 bases; junction bases not matched to a gene: 5. Germline-derived CDR1 and CDR2 are SGHDT and YYEEEE. CDR3: CASSFGTGWTNYGYTF. The CDR3 region has the DNA TGTGCCAGCAGCTTCGGGACAGGGTGGACTAACTATGGCTACACCTTC.

The chain links TRBV20-1 to TRBJ2-3; D not resolved. The CDR3 consists of 13 residues. Per germline, CDR1 DFQATT and CDR2 SNEGSKA (reference sequence). Trimming took 5 bases from V and 0 from J, leaving 9 bases between them. DNA of the CDR3: TGCAGTGCTCAACTGATTAGCACAGATACGCAGTATTTT. Translating it yields CSAQLISTDTQYF.